These T cell receptor beta chains were read from a single sample in a study of a mutant IDH1 vaccine in newly diagnosed glioma. Profiled with immunoSEQ multiplex PCR; TCRdb holds only in-frame clones, not every one. The data contain tens of thousands of clones, 65% to 80% of them singletons. No antigen has been assigned to these receptors. This specimen consisted of PBMCs, obtained from a glioma patient whose treatment included an IDH1 peptide vaccine. These receptors all stem from a man aged 45-60 years with glioma. Each CDR3 is given with its conserved first and last residue. A D gene is named only where the DNA matches it firmly. Size tells how often a clone was seen (once, few, many) or the class of an expanded clone, and some rows leave it out.

NA	TRBD2	TRBV7-3	TRBJ2-5	TGTGCCAGCAGCCGTAGCGGGGGAGAGACCCAGTACTTC	CASSRSGGETQYF
NA	NA	TRBV5-1	TRBJ2-1	TGCGCCAGCAGCTTGGGGAGGGCCCGATTCCACAATGAGCAGTTCTTC	CASSLGRARFHNEQFF
NA	NA	TRBV6-5	TRBJ2-7	TGTGCCAGCAGTTACCGACAGAGCTCCTACGAGCAGTACTTC	CASSYRQSSYEQYF
once	NA	TRBV25-1	TRBJ2-2	TGTGCCAGCAGCCCACAGTTCACCGGGGAGCTGTTTTTT	CASSPQFTGELFF
few	NA	TRBV18	TRBJ1-1	TGTGCCACCGATAGACTGACCGACACTGAAGCTTTCTTT	CATDRLTDTEAFF
few	NA	TRBV11-3	TRBJ1-1	TGTGCCAGCAGCTTATCCGGGGGACCGAACACTGAAGCTTTCTTT	CASSLSGGPNTEAFF
NA	NA	TRBV7-2	TRBJ1-6	TGTGCCACCTGTGCGAGGTTGAATTCACCCCTCCACTTT	CATCARLNSPLHF
NA	NA	TRBV30	TRBJ2-7	TGTGCCGGGAGAGGCACCCGGCGGCGCGAGCAGTACTTC	CAGRGTRRREQYF
few	NA	TRBV19	TRBJ2-7	TGTGCCACCTCTGTGACAGGTAACTACGAGCAGTACTTC	CATSVTGNYEQYF
NA	TRBD1	TRBV7-7	TRBJ1-1	TGTGCTAGCAGCCCACCCACAGGGGGGGACACTGAAGCTTTCTTT	CASSPPTGGDTEAFF
NA	NA	TRBV4-1	TRBJ1-5	TGCGCCAGCAGCCAAGGTAGTAGCAATCAGCCCCAGCATTTT	CASSQGSSNQPQHF
NA	NA	TRBV6-1	TRBJ2-3	TGTGCCAGCAGTGAAGGTGCAGGACCAGATACGCAGTATTTT	CASSEGAGPDTQYF
NA	NA	TRBV5-1	TRBJ2-7	TGCGCCAGCAGCGGGGACATGGGCGACGAGCAGTACTTC	CASSGDMGDEQYF
few	NA	TRBV27	TRBJ1-4	TGTGCCATCGGCCGTAGACCTAATGAAAAACTGTTTTTT	CAIGRRPNEKLFF
NA	NA	TRBV6-5	TRBJ1-5	TGTGCCAGCAGCTCCCTCCCTTTTGGGCCCCAGCATTTT	CASSSLPFGPQHF
NA	TRBD1	TRBV4-1	TRBJ2-7	TGCGCCAGCAGCCAAGTTTATTACAGGGGCTCCTACGAGCAGTACTTC	CASSQVYYRGSYEQYF
NA	TRBD2	TRBV27	TRBJ2-7	TGTGCCAGCAGTTTAGTACTAGCGGGAGGTTTGGGGGAGCAGTACTTC	CASSLVLAGGLGEQYF
NA	NA	TRBV6-5	TRBJ2-1	TGTGCCAGCATATCACCCGGACTCAATGAGCAGTTCTTC	CASISPGLNEQFF
NA	NA	TRBV7-7	TRBJ2-3	TGTGCTAGCAGCCCCTCAACCTCTAGCACAGATACGCAGTATTTT	CASSPSTSSTDTQYF
NA	NA	TRBV7-2	TRBJ1-1	TGTGCCAGCAGCCTAGGTGCCGGGTTGAACACTGAAGCTTTCTTT	CASSLGAGLNTEAFF
few	NA	TRBV5-5	TRBJ1-5	TGTGCCAGCAGCTTGTCCACAAGCAATCAGCCCCAGCATTTT	CASSLSTSNQPQHF
few	TRBD1	TRBV27	TRBJ1-2	TGTGCCAGCAGTTTAGGGGGACAGACCTATGGCTACACCTTC	CASSLGGQTYGYTF
NA	NA	TRBV5-6	TRBJ2-5	TGTGCCAGCAGCCCCTCCGAAAGGTGGCAGACCCAGTACTTC	CASSPSERWQTQYF
NA	TRBD2	TRBV7-6	TRBJ2-5	TGTGCCAGCAGCTTAAAGGCGGGGGGAGAGACCCAGTACTTC	CASSLKAGGETQYF
NA	NA	TRBV5-1	TRBJ2-1	TGCGCCAGCAGCTTGGACAGGGAGGGATCTGAGCAGTTCTTC	CASSLDREGSEQFF
NA	NA	TRBV7-6	TRBJ2-7	TGTGCCAGCAGCTTAGGAGGACTTAGTTACGAGCAGTACTTC	CASSLGGLSYEQYF
NA	NA	TRBV7-9	TRBJ1-3	TGTGCCAGCAGCTCCCGTGGGGAGCGCTCTGGAAACACCATATATTTT	CASSSRGERSGNTIYF
NA	NA	TRBV5-6	TRBJ2-5	TGTGCCAGCAGCTTGCGATCAGGGGAGACCCAGTACTTC	CASSLRSGETQYF
NA	NA	TRBV4-3	TRBJ1-1	TGCGCCAGCAGCTCACTCAGGGGAACTGAAGCTTTCTTT	CASSSLRGTEAFF
NA	TRBD1	TRBV7-2	TRBJ1-5	TGTGCCAGCAGCCCGGGACAGGGCCCCAATCAGCCCCAGCATTTT	CASSPGQGPNQPQHF
NA	NA	TRBV2	TRBJ2-3	TGTGCCAGCAGTGAAGGTCACGGGACAAGAGACACAGATACGCAGTATTTT	CASSEGHGTRDTDTQYF
NA	NA	TRBV5-6	TRBJ1-2	TGTGCCAGCAGATCGACTCCTAACTATGGCTACACCTTC	CASRSTPNYGYTF
once	NA	TRBV19	TRBJ1-1	TGTGCCAGTAGTACCTCCGGGACACGGGGCAGCACTGAAGCTTTCTTT	CASSTSGTRGSTEAFF
NA	NA	TRBV2	TRBJ2-6	TGTGCCAGTACGGGACAACCAGGTGGGGCCAACGTCCTGACTTTC	CASTGQPGGANVLTF
NA	TRBD1	TRBV25-1	TRBJ2-2	TGTGCCAGCAGTGATCAAGACAGGGACACCGGGGAGCTGTTTTTT	CASSDQDRDTGELFF
once	NA	TRBV7-2	TRBJ2-1	TGTGCCAGCAGCATCGACCACAATGAGCAGTTCTTC	CASSIDHNEQFF
NA	TRBD2	TRBV9	TRBJ2-5	TGTGCCAGCAGCGTAGGTGGAGCGGGGGGGCGTCAAGAGACCCAGTACTTC	CASSVGGAGGRQETQYF
NA	NA	TRBV6-5	TRBJ1-1	TGTGCCAGCAGTCGCAGAGGGAACACTGAAGCTTTCTTT	CASSRRGNTEAFF
NA	NA	TRBV5-5	TRBJ1-3	TGTGCCAGCAGCTTGGGCAGCTCTGGAAACACCATATATTTT	CASSLGSSGNTIYF
NA	NA	TRBV28	TRBJ1-1	TGTGCCAGCAGTCACGCCGGACGGGTGGCTTTCTTT	CASSHAGRVAFF
NA	NA	TRBV15	TRBJ1-4	TGTGCCACCAGCAGTCGGGACGGATTAATCGGAGAAAAACTGTTTTTT	CATSSRDGLIGEKLFF
NA	TRBD1	TRBV6-5	TRBJ1-3	TGTGCCAGCAGTTACGCTGGGACAGGGCGTTACACCATATATTTT	CASSYAGTGRYTIYF
NA	NA	TRBV4-1	TRBJ2-1	TGCGCCAGCAGCCCCTTGACAGCTAACAATGAGCAGTTCTTC	CASSPLTANNEQFF
NA	NA	TRBV10-3	TRBJ2-4	TGTGCCATCAGTGAGTCGAGAGGGACTCTAGCCAAAAACATTCAGTACTTC	CAISESRGTLAKNIQYF